What follows are 4 T cell receptor beta chains derived from one specimen sequenced in a study of shared clonotypes between healthy human individuals. Using immunoSEQ multiplex PCR, the repertoire was profiled, and TCRdb retains in-frame clones only, with some absent. The sample has hundreds of thousands of clones, around 80% seen once; the top ten hold approximately 12%. What was sequenced was PBMCs. These receptors were collected from a woman aged 40-49 years in good health. Some clones in this sample may be carry-over from other donors' samples.

The rearrangement joins TRBV15 to TRBJ2-3, with D unclear. Per the germline V gene, CDR1 is LNHNV and CDR2 is YYDKDF (reference sequence). The CDR3 consists of 15 residues. Trimming took off 0 bases at V and 0 bases at J, with 7 bases between the two ends. CDR3 DNA: TGTGCCACCAGCAGAGATATGTATAGCACAGATACGCAGTATTTT. Its protein is CATSRDMYSTDTQYF.

The rearrangement uses TRBV5-6 and TRBJ2-5; D not resolved. Germline V gene lookup returns CDR1 SGHDT and CDR2 YYEEEE. CDR3 length: 13 residues. Trimming took 2 bases from V and 5 from J, leaving 10 bases between them. Written as DNA, the CDR3 is TGTGCCAGCAGCTTTCCTTTCGGGGAGACCCAGTACTTC. Encoded protein: CASSFPFGETQYF.

V is TRBV7-2 and J is TRBJ2-4, with 8 bases identical to TRBD2. Germline CDR1 SGHTA, CDR2 FQGNSA. The CDR3 is made up of 14 amino acids. Trimming took 5 bases from V and 4 from J; bases not matched to a gene: 4. In DNA form, the CDR3 reads TGTGCCAGCAGCATTGGGACTAGTAAAAACATTCAGTACTTC. This gives the protein CASSIGTSKNIQYF.

The CDR3 spells CASSFSGQGTEAFF. DNA of the CDR3: TGTGCCAGCAGCTTCTCTGGACAGGGGACTGAAGCTTTCTTT. The chain joins TRBV7-9 to TRBJ1-1; the match to TRBD1 covers 9 bases. CDR1 and CDR2 (germline): SEHNR, FQNEAQ (reference sequence). The CDR3 spans 14 residues. J gave up 5 bases and V 3 bases, and 4 bases lay outside the gene matches.